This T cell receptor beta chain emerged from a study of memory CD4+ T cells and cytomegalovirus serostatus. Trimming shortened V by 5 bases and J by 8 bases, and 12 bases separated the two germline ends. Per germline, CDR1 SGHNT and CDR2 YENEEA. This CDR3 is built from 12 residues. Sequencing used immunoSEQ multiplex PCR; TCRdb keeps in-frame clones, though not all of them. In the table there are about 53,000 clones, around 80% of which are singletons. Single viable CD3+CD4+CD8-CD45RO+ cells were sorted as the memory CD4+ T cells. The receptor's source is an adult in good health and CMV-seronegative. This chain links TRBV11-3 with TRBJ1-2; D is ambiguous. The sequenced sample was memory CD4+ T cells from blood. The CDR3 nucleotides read TGTGCCAGCAGCCCATACAAGGGAGGCTACACCTTC. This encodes CASSPYKGGYTF.